Listed below are T cell receptor beta chains from one sample, sequenced in a study of cytomegalovirus exposure and HLA in healthy donors. Repertoires were generated with immunoSEQ multiplex PCR, while TCRdb's copy carries only in-frame clones and drops some. The sample has 150,000 to 200,000 clones, roughly 81% seen once. The material sequenced was PBMCs. The receptors were sampled from a woman under 40 in good health and CMV-seronegative. Each CDR3 is given with its conserved first and last residue. Clone sizes are given selectively: once, few, many, or a class where the clone is expanded.

clone size	V gene	J gene	CDR3 protein
.	TRBV30	TRBJ1-2	CAWSPGEGYGYTF
.	TRBV27	TRBJ1-6	CASSLSVDRLYNSPLHF
.	TRBV6-1	TRBJ1-1	CASSEWDRVNTEAFF
.	TRBV6-1	TRBJ2-7	CASAGAYEQYF
few	TRBV30	TRBJ1-3	CAWSATTGQGFPGNTIYF
.	TRBV30	TRBJ1-5	CAWSRGVGSDQPQHF
once	TRBV6-6	TRBJ1-2	CASSLGQGNYGYTF
.	TRBV5-4	TRBJ2-1	CASSLAGSSYNEQFF
.	TRBV5-1	TRBJ2-7	CASSLRGKESLSYEQYF
.	TRBV2	TRBJ1-3	CASSEGTGNSGNTIYF
.	TRBV5-6	TRBJ1-2	CASSLGQGFAYTF
.	TRBV28	TRBJ2-7	CASSPLTGVGEQYF
.	TRBV5-4	TRBJ2-3	CASSFSSTDTQYF
.	TRBV5-6	TRBJ1-2	CASSLGDSYYTF
.	TRBV6-5	TRBJ1-4	CASRATNEKLFF
.	TRBV19	TRBJ2-1	CASRPLAGDGGEQFF
few	TRBV6-1	TRBJ2-7	CASSEFSDPSSYEQYF
few	TRBV18	TRBJ2-1	CASSPRPKTGASGSYNEQFF
.	TRBV6-5	TRBJ1-1	CASSLGGVGTEAFF
.	TRBV6-5	TRBJ1-6	CASSYSGTGISPLHF
.	TRBV30	TRBJ1-4	CAWSVRDRGLVGRKLFF
.	TRBV6-5	TRBJ1-3	CASSPDRGPGNTIYF
.	TRBV5-4	TRBJ1-4	CASSPKDRGEEKLFF
.	TRBV5-4	TRBJ1-4	CASSLTGGIDEKLFF
.	TRBV5-1	TRBJ1-2	CASNQGWGSNGYTF
.	TRBV2	TRBJ2-5	CASSSSAQETQYF
.	TRBV27	TRBJ2-7	CASSKQGRSYEQYF
.	TRBV28	TRBJ1-1	CASSSAGRANTEAFF
.	TRBV5-1	TRBJ1-1	CASSFGTGVNTEAFF
.	TRBV10-1	TRBJ2-3	CASSRSTDTQYF
few	TRBV6-6	TRBJ2-6	CASSGLAGSGANVLTF
.	TRBV7-8	TRBJ1-6	CASSSRTGVNSPLHF
once	TRBV5-1	TRBJ1-1	CASSLGQGASRTEAFF
.	TRBV19	TRBJ1-2	CASRESDRVYGYTF
.	TRBV19	TRBJ2-1	CASHPGGSSYNEQFF
.	TRBV6-5	TRBJ1-5	CASSYEGGQPQHF
.	TRBV10-3	TRBJ1-1	CAISVGTGAFDTEAFF
.	TRBV29-1	TRBJ1-4	CSAQQGRVEKLFF
few	TRBV6-1	TRBJ1-2	CASSEMGRGGYGYTF
.	TRBV27	TRBJ1-2	CASRGGAYGYTF
.	TRBV5-1	TRBJ1-1	CASSRGTGRGATEAFF
many	TRBV7-8	TRBJ1-4	CASSLSQGASNEKLFF
.	TRBV19	TRBJ1-1	CASSIGRQGVMNTEAFF
.	TRBV28	TRBJ1-2	CASSSPSEPRNYGYTF
.	TRBV4-1	TRBJ2-7	CASSRTGTGFYEQYF
.	TRBV7-9	TRBJ2-2	CASNRQGDTGELFF
few	TRBV28	TRBJ1-2	CASTLSGQLYGYTF
.	TRBV6-4	TRBJ2-2	CASSDGRIGRELFF
.	TRBV7-9	TRBJ2-7	CASSLNGQGGFEQYF
.	TRBV4-1	TRBJ2-7	CASSFRPGQGGYEQYF
.	TRBV5-1	TRBJ2-2	CASSWGQGHTGELFF
few	TRBV6-5	TRBJ2-7	CAPRQLGREIHEQYF
.	TRBV2	TRBJ2-1	CASRQGYNEQFF
.	TRBV27	TRBJ1-4	CASSSRGRDHEKLFF
.	TRBV5-4	TRBJ2-2	CASSTGLAGDTGELFF
.	TRBV19	TRBJ2-1	CASDDSSYNEQFF
.	TRBV4-1	TRBJ1-2	CASSQDRTGGASNYGYTF
.	TRBV27	TRBJ2-1	CATPPRSLPSYNEQFF
once	TRBV5-1	TRBJ2-3	CASSARGGPDTQYF